These 20 T cell receptor beta chains came from one sample sequenced in a study of tumor-infiltrating lymphocytes in primary liver carcinoma (dated by TCRdb to between 2016 and 2019). Total RNA and DNA were co-extracted from 20-30 mg of bulk tissue with the AllPrep DNA/RNA mini kit, without cell sorting. The instrument was an Illumina HiSeq 2500. Using a constant-region primer and ProtoScript II reverse transcriptase, TCRbeta-specific cDNA was reverse-transcribed from around 500 ng total RNA. The TCRbeta libraries were prepared through three rounds of nested multiplex PCR following a slightly modified ARM-PCR procedure. Multiplex TRBV1-TRBV30 forward primers and a Cbeta reverse primer were used in the first two PCR rounds, each of which was run for 9 to 11 cycles. Through fastp at Q25 and MiXCR, TCRdb rebuilt clones from the public reads, retaining in-frame beta chains. Each CDR3 protein gets just one entry, which takes the most common genes and DNA from the rows behind it. For this sample there are around 190,000 distinct CDR3 sequences; 85% appear just once. The top ten constitute 15% to 20% of the sample.

The material sequenced was tumor tissue from primary liver carcinoma. All receptors come from a middle-aged man with primary liver carcinoma and hepatitis B virus infection.

The V gene is TRBV11-2, the J gene TRBJ2-1; 9 bases are a match to TRBD2. In germline, CDR1 is SGHAT, CDR2 FQNNGV. Trimming cost V 7 bases and J 11 bases; bases outside gene matches: 27. The CDR3 sequence is 19 residues long. This CDR3 is CASIFQWVPGISGSHKQFF. As DNA, the CDR3 is TGTGCCAGCATCTTCCAATGGGTGCCTGGGATTAGCGGGAGTCATAAGCAGTTCTTC.

This clonotype was counted once. A read error may produce the germline difference seen at one junction end. The rearrangement uses TRBV12-3 or TRBV12-4 and TRBJ1-5, with a weak D call TRBD1 (5 bases). This CDR3 has 15 amino acids. The CDR3 coding sequence is TGTACCAGCAAGCGGGGCACCGCAATAAATCAGCCCCAGCATTTC. It codes for CTSKRGTAINQPQHF.

About this clonotype: Since a much larger clone is just one base distant, this may be a read error. The genes are TRBV5-1 and TRBJ2-5; 11 bases are a match to TRBD1. The CDR3 is 16 amino acids. The V and J ends lost 5 bases and 0 bases, in that order; junction bases with no gene match: 6. The germline V gene encodes CDR1 SGHRS and CDR2 YFSETQ. The CDR3 protein is CASRSRTGGHQETQYF. The CDR3 bases are TGCGCCAGCAGATCTAGGACAGGGGGCCACCAAGAGACCCAGTACTTC.

Turning to this clonotype: This may be a read error, as it is one base from a much larger clone. This chain uses TRBV28 with TRBJ1-5; D gene ambiguous. The CDR3 runs to 14 residues. Germline-derived CDR1 and CDR2 are MDHEN and SYDVKM. CDR3 DNA sequence: TGTGCCAACAGTTTAGGGCAGCTAAGTCAGCCCCAGCATTTT. Its translation: CANSLGQLSQPQHF.

The rearrangement joins TRBV29-1 to TRBJ2-1, with 7 nucleotides matching TRBD2. This CDR3 has 14 amino acids. Germline CDR1 and CDR2: SQVTM and ANQGSEA. The CDR3 region is CNVGAGRPRPEQFF. CDR3 in DNA: TGCAACGTCGGAGCGGGAAGGCCGCGGCCTGAGCAGTTCTTC.

Points on this clonotype: This CDR3 is missing its conserved last phenylalanine or tryptophan, likely due to a read error. This chain links TRBV29-1 with TRBJ2-7; no clear D. Trimming cost V 6 bases and J 3 bases, with 18 bases left between them. Looked up from germline, CDR1 is SQVTM and CDR2 is ANQGSEA. The CDR3 contains 14 residues. CDR3 in amino acids: CSVTSTLSGYEQYL. The DNA for the CDR3 is TGCAGCGTCACCTCGACACTCTCAGGCTACGAGCAGTACTTA.

The chain uses TRBV5-4 and TRBJ2-2; 7 bases fit TRBD2. The CDR3 loop spans 16 amino acids. With 4 bases clipped from V and 8 bases from J, the junction kept 14 bases outside the gene matches. Germline values: CDR1 SGHNT, CDR2 YYREEE (reference sequence). This CDR3 reads CASSPGLVQSTGELFF. Here the CDR3 DNA reads TGTGCCAGCAGCCCCGGACTAGTGCAAAGCACTGGGGAGCTGTTTTTT.

As to this clonotype: An end of the junction does not agree with germline; a read error may underlie this. The chain uses TRBV12-3 or TRBV12-4 and TRBJ2-2; D might be TRBD1 or TRBD2, each matching 5 bases. The length of the CDR3 is 14 residues. CDR3 protein: CASSWGKHAGELFF. CDR3 nucleotides: TGTGCCAGTAGTTGGGGGAAGCACGCCGGGGAGCTGTTTTTT.

Comment on this clonotype: Germline and junction disagree at one end, which may indicate a read error. The chain carries TRBV11-2 and TRBJ2-6, with D perhaps given as TRBD1 or TRBD2 (5 bases each). Germline CDR1 reads SGHAT; CDR2 reads FQNNGV. The CDR3 sequence is 15 residues long. CDR3 protein: CATQRSRSGTNVLTF. CDR3 bases: TGTGCCACCCAGCGGTCGCGCTCTGGGACCAACGTCCTAACTTTC.

This clonotype was counted once. The final CDR3 position lacks the conserved phenylalanine or tryptophan, pointing to a likely read error. The gene calls are TRBV10-3 and TRBJ1-5; D is unclear. CDR3 length equals 14 residues. Germline V gene sequence: CDR1 ENHRY, CDR2 SYGVKD. This CDR3 is CAISEVLQGHPQHI. In DNA form, the CDR3 reads TGTGCCATTAGTGAGGTACTCCAAGGTCATCCCCAGCATATT.

V is TRBV5-1 and J is TRBJ2-1; 12 bases align to TRBD2. The CDR3 spans 17 residues. Germline CDR1 is SGHRS and CDR2 is YFSETQ. V gave up 6 bases and J gave up 7 bases; unmatched junction bases: 14. CDR3 DNA: TGCGCCAGCAACAGTTATTCGACTAGCGGGAGTTATAATGAGCAGTTCTTC. It specifies CASNSYSTSGSYNEQFF.

The chain links TRBV28 to TRBJ1-5, with 9 bases lining up with TRBD1. The V gene's germline CDR1 is MDHEN and CDR2 SYDVKM. The CDR3 extends over 16 amino acids. The V and J ends lost 6 bases and 5 bases, in that order; junction bases with no gene match: 11. CDR3 nucleotide sequence: TGTGCCAGCAGAACCGGGACAGGGTTTAGGGATCAGCCCCAGCATTTT. Translating gives CASRTGTGFRDQPQHF. The full variable domain, rest sourced from reference TRBV28 and TRBJ1-5, is DVKVTQSSRYLVKRTGEKVFLECVQDMDHENMFWYRQDPGLGLRLIYFSYDVKMKEKGDIPEGYSVSREKKERFSLILESASTNQTSMYLCASRTGTGFRDQPQHFGDGTRLSIL.

A note on this clonotype: Because it lacks the conserved phenylalanine or tryptophan at the end, this CDR3 is likely a read error. This chain connects TRBV6-5 to TRBJ2-3; 12 nucleotides align to TRBD2. In germline, CDR1 is MNHEY, CDR2 SVGAGI. V lost 10 bases, J lost 3 bases, and 8 bases stayed unmatched. This CDR3 region has 15 residues. CDR3 DNA: TGTGCCAACAACCTAGGACTAGCGGGAACAGATACGCAGTATTTG. Translated: CANNLGLAGTDTQYL.

With respect to this clonotype: Its ends do not fully match the called genes, so a read error is possible. The CDR3 reads CSVENTLGTNTGELFF. CDR3 DNA sequence: TGCAGTGTTGAAAACACCCTGGGGACCAACACCGGGGAGCTGTTTTTT. The chain couples TRBV29-1 to TRBJ2-2, with D tentatively TRBD1 or TRBD2 (5 bases each). CDR3 length: 16 amino acids. The germline V gene encodes CDR1 SQVTM and CDR2 ANQGSEA.

As regards this clonotype: One base away lies a much larger clone, so this may be a sequencing read error. The V gene is TRBV5-1, the J gene TRBJ2-7; 11 positions agree with TRBD2. Trimming cost V 7 bases and J 4 bases; bases outside gene matches: 7. The CDR3 extends over 14 amino acids. Germline values: CDR1 SGHRS, CDR2 YFSETQ. The CDR3 nucleotides read TGCGCCAGCGGGGCCGGGACTAGCGGTTACGAGCAGTACTTC. Translated: CASGAGTSGYEQYF.

As to this clonotype: At one of its ends the junction is not consistent with the germline gene, which may arise from a read error. The chain couples TRBV12-3 or TRBV12-4 to TRBJ1-2; 10 nucleotides agree with TRBD1. This CDR3 spans 12 amino acids. CDR3 amino acids: CVIGQGVDSYTF. For the CDR3, the DNA is TGTGTCATCGGACAGGGGGTCGATAGCTACACCTTT.

The chain joins TRBV5-1 to TRBJ2-3; 8 bases map to TRBD2. The CDR3 has 16 amino acids. Germline trimming cut 5 bases from V and 2 bases from J; bases unmatched to any gene: 10. CDR1 SGHRS and CDR2 YFSETQ come from the germline V gene. This CDR3 reads CASRLTSGRNTDTQYF. The DNA of the CDR3 is TGCGCCAGCAGGTTGACCAGCGGGAGAAACACAGATACGCAGTATTTT.

This clonotype was recorded once. A much larger clone is a single base away; this may be a read error. J is TRBJ2-7 and V is TRBV7-9; D may be TRBD2 (6 bases). Per the germline V gene, CDR1 is SEHNR and CDR2 is FQNEAQ (reference sequence). Trimming stripped 1 base from V and 1 base from J, with 8 bases between. The CDR3 spans 14 residues. The CDR3 loop is CASSLETRSYEQYF. CDR3 nucleotides: TGTGCCAGCAGCTTAGAGACTAGATCCTACGAGCAGTACTTC.

On this clonotype: The CDR3 carries no conserved terminal phenylalanine or tryptophan, so it likely arises from a read error. V and J are TRBV29-1 and TRBJ2-1, with a possible D match to TRBD2 (6 bases). Germline CDR1 and CDR2: SQVTM and ANQGSEA. The CDR3 is 14 residues long. The CDR3 coding sequence is TGCAGTCATCGTACTAGCCGAGACTACAATGACCAGTTCTCC. This gives the protein CSHRTSRDYNDQFS.

A remark on this clonotype: The junction departs from germline at one end; a sequencing error may be responsible. V is TRBV13 and J is TRBJ2-5; D might be TRBD2 (6 bases). The CDR3 sequence is 15 residues long. Germline CDR1 PRHDT, CDR2 FYEKMQ (reference sequence). The CDR3 here is CASSHRPGTPETQYF. For the CDR3, the DNA is TGTGCCAGCAGCCACCGGCCCGGGACTCCAGAGACCCAATACTTC.